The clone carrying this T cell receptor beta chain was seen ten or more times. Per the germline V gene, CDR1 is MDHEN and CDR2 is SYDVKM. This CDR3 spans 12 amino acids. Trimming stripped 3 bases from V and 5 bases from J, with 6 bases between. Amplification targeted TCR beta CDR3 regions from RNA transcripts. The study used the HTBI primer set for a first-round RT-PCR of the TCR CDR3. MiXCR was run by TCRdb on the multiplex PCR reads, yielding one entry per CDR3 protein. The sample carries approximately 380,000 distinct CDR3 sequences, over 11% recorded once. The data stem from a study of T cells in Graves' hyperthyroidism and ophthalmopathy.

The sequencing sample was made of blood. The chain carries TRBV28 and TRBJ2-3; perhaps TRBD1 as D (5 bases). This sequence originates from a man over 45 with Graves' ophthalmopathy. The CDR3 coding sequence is TGTGCCAGCAGTTTCCAGGGAGATACGCAGTATTTT. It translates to CASSFQGDTQYF.